The clone carrying this TCR beta chain was seen only a few times. Its cognate antigen is unknown. This sample's time point: cycle 4 day 1 (C4D1), after less than seven weeks of nivolumab. The patients all showed relapse after autologous stem cell transplantation, while their brentuximab vedotin exposure varied. The data derive from a study of PD-1 blockade in classical Hodgkin lymphoma. Study results and caveats: Reports indicated that newly diagnosed patients had lower baseline TCR diversity than healthy donors did. Complete responders possessed baseline diversity comparable to newly diagnosed patients. Individuals initiating nivolumab under 1 year after ASCT were excluded.

This CDR3 region has 14 residues. The V gene lost 5 bases and the J gene lost 1 base, with 11 bases spanning the gap. Germline V lookup: CDR1 SEHNR, CDR2 FQNEAQ (reference sequence). The data were produced by immunoSEQ multiplex PCR, yet TCRdb's version contains in-frame clones alone and is incomplete. The repertoire holds some 18,000 clones, around 82% seen once, with approximately 22% in the top ten. The source material was peripheral blood mononuclear cells (PBMCs), sampled before the fourth cycle of nivolumab. The clonotype was recovered from a human donor with classical Hodgkin lymphoma. The rearrangement uses TRBV7-9 and TRBJ1-1, with a possible D match to TRBD1 (5 bases). The CDR3 loop reads CASSRGNTNTEAFF. CDR3 nucleotide sequence: TGTGCCAGCAGCCGGGGCAATACGAACACTGAAGCTTTCTTT.